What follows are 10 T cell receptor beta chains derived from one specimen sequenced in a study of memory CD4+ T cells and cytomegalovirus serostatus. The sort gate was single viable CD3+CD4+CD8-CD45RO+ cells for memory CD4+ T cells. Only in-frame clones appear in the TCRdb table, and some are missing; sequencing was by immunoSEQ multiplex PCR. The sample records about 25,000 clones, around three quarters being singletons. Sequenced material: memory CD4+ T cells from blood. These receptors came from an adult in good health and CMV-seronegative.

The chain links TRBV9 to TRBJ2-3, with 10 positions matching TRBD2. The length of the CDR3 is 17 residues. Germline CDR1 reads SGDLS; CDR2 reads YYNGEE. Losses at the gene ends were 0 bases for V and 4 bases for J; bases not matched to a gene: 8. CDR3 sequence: CASSVGLLAGVADTQYF. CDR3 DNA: TGTGCCAGCAGCGTAGGGTTGCTAGCGGGAGTGGCAGATACGCAGTATTTT.

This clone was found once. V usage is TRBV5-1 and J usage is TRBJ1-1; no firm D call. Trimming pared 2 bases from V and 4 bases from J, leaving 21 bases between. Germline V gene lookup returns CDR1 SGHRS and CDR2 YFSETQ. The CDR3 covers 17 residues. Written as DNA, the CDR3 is TGCGCCAGCAGCTTTTCATGGACCGCAACAAGAGGCACTGAAGCTTTCTTT. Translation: CASSFSWTATRGTEAFF.

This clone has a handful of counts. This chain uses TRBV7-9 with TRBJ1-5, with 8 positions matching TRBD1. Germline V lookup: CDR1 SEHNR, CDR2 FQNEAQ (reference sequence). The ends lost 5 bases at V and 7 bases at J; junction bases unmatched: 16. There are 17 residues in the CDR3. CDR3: CASSRLGTGPEGQPQHF. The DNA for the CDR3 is TGTGCCAGCAGCCGTTTAGGGACAGGTCCCGAAGGGCAGCCCCAGCATTTT.

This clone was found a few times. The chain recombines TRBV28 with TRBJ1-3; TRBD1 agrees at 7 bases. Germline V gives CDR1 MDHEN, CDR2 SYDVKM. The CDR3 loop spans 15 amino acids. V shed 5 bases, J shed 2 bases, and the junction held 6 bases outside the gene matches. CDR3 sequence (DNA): TGTGCCAGCAGTCGACAGGGAGGGCCTGGAAACACCATATATTTT. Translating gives CASSRQGGPGNTIYF.

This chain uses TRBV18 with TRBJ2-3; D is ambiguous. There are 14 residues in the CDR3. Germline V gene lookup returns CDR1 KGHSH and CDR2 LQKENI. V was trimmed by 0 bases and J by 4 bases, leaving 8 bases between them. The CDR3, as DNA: TGTGCCAGCTCACCACCGGCAGTATCAGATACGCAGTATTTT. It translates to CASSPPAVSDTQYF.

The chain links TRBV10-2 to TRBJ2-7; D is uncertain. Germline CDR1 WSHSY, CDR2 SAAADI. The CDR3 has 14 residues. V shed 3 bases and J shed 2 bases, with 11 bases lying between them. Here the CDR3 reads CASSDLSGTYEQYF. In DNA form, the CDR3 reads TGCGCCAGCAGTGACCTTTCTGGTACCTACGAGCAGTACTTC.

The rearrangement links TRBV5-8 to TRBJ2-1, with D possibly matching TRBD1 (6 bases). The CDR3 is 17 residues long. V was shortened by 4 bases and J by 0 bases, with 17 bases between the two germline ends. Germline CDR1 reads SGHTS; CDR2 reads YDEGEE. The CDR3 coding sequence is TGTGCCAGCAGCCTCCGTGGGGGCTCCAGCTCCTACAATGAGCAGTTCTTC. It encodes CASSLRGGSSSYNEQFF.

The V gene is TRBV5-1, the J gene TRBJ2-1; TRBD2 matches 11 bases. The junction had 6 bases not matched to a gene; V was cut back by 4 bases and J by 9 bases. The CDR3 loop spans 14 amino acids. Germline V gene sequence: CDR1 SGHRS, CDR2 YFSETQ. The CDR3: CASSQGTSGGEQFF. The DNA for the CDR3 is TGCGCCAGCAGCCAAGGGACTAGCGGAGGTGAGCAGTTCTTC.

The CDR3 loop is CASTHPGQPQHF. DNA for the CDR3: TGTGCCAGCACCCACCCGGGTCAGCCCCAGCATTTT. The chain combines TRBV27 with TRBJ1-5; no firm D call. V shed 7 bases and J shed 6 bases, with 10 bases lying between them. CDR1 is MNHEY, CDR2 SMNVEV, per germline (reference sequence). The CDR3 contains 12 residues.

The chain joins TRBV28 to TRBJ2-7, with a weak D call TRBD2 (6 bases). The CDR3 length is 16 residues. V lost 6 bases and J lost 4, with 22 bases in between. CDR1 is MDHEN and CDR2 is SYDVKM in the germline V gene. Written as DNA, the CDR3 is TGTGCCAGCAGGGGCACTGTGGGAGGCGGTTCTTACGAGCAGTACTTC. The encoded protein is CASRGTVGGGSYEQYF.